This is a list of T cell receptor beta chains from one sample in a study of tumor-infiltrating lymphocytes in glioblastoma multiforme. TCRdb analysed the multiplex PCR reads with MiXCR anew, one entry per CDR3 protein. The sample contains tens of thousands of distinct CDR3 sequences, 61% of which appear only once. Sequenced: brain tumor tissue. The receptor source for this set is a male donor with glioblastoma. Each CDR3 is given with its conserved first and last residue. D genes are given only for firm matches. Clone size is given for some rows only: seen once, a few or many times, or a class if the clone is expanded.

v_call	j_call	clone_size	d_call	cdr3_aa	cdr3_nt
TRBV10-3	TRBJ2-1	.	.	CAISDDMGNEQFF	TGTGCCATCAGTGATGACATGGGGAATGAACAGTTCTTC
TRBV28	TRBJ2-1	.	.	CASSTPPGPYNEQFF	TGTGCCAGCAGTACCCCCCCGGGACCATACAATGAGCAGTTCTTC
TRBV6-1	TRBJ2-5	.	.	CASAMSDRETQYF	TGTGCCAGCGCGATGTCTGATCGGGAGACCCAGTATTTC
TRBV30	TRBJ1-6	many	.	CAWKRQSSYNSPLHF	TGTGCCTGGAAGCGGCAGAGCTCCTATAATTCACCCCTCCACTTT
TRBV4-1	TRBJ1-2	many	.	CASSRNSFPVYGYTF	TGCGCCAGCAGCCGTAATAGCTTCCCAGTATATGGCTACACCTTC
TRBV11-2	TRBJ2-1	.	.	CASSLGRTNPTYNEQFF	TGTGCCAGCAGCTTAGGCCGGACCAACCCCACCTACAATGAGCAGTTCTTC
TRBV28	TRBJ1-1	.	.	CASSFTTQWASTEAFF	TGTGCCAGCAGTTTTACCACCCAGTGGGCGAGCACTGAAGCTTTCTTT
TRBV30	TRBJ2-2	few	TRBD2	CAWSARDYHTGELFF	TGTGCCTGGAGTGCCAGGGACTACCACACCGGGGAGCTGTTTTTT
TRBV20-1	TRBJ2-1	many	TRBD2	CSARVSGNEQFF	TGCAGTGCTAGAGTTAGCGGGAATGAGCAGTTCTTC
TRBV20-1	TRBJ2-5	many	.	CSAKPLLVTEETQYF	TGCAGTGCCAAACCGCTATTGGTGACAGAAGAGACCCAGTACTTC
TRBV24-1	TRBJ2-7	.	TRBD1	CATRPGTGTYEQYF	TGTGCCACCAGACCCGGGACAGGGACCTACGAGCAGTACTTC
TRBV20-1	TRBJ1-1	.	.	CNAKGGAGTKAFF	TGCAATGCTAAAGGAGGGGCTGGGACTAAAGCTTTCTTT
TRBV20-1	TRBJ2-3	.	.	CGARFRERSTDTQYF	TGCGGTGCTAGGTTCAGGGAAAGGAGCACAGATACGCAGTATTTT
TRBV5-1	TRBJ2-7	.	TRBD1	CASSSKQGTYEQYF	TGCGCCAGCAGCTCAAAACAGGGGACCTACGAGCAGTACTTC
TRBV20-1	TRBJ2-5	.	TRBD1	CSAPNRGRGVQTQHF	TGCAGTGCCCCTAACAGGGGGCGAGGTGTGCAGACCCAGCACTTC
TRBV9	TRBJ2-7	.	.	CASSVASAGEQYF	TGTGCCAGCAGCGTAGCATCGGCCGGGGAGCAGTACTTC
TRBV12-3/TRBV12-4	TRBJ2-5	.	.	CASSLMVRTGVTQYF	TGTGCCAGCAGTTTGATGGTCAGGACGGGGGTCACCCAGTACTTC
TRBV6-5	TRBJ1-5	.	.	CASTYTGNHPQHF	TGTGCCAGCACTTATACGGGCAATCATCCCCAGCATTTT
TRBV11-2	TRBJ1-1	few	.	CASSLLWGNAEAFF	TGTGCCAGCAGCTTATTATGGGGGAACGCTGAAGCTTTCTTT
TRBV29-1	TRBJ2-7	.	.	CSIDAPKETYYEQYF	TGCAGCATTGATGCCCCCAAGGAGACTTACTACGAGCAGTACTTC
TRBV20-1	TRBJ2-7	medium-sized	TRBD2	CSARGLAGGLYEQYF	TGCAGTGCTAGAGGGCTAGCGGGAGGGTTGTACGAGCAGTACTTC
TRBV29-1	TRBJ2-1	.	.	CSVERRDRSYNEQFF	TGCAGCGTTGAAAGGCGGGATCGCTCCTACAATGAGCAGTTCTTC
TRBV28	TRBJ1-5	few	.	CASSFFRGNQPQHF	TGTGCCAGCAGTTTCTTTCGGGGCAATCAGCCCCAGCATTTT
TRBV20-1	TRBJ2-1	many	.	CSAEVGQGQFF	TGCAGTGCTGAAGTCGGGCAGGGACAGTTCTTC
TRBV11-2	TRBJ2-7	few	TRBD1	CASNIVWDRGLGEQYF	TGTGCCAGCAACATAGTATGGGACAGGGGGCTTGGGGAGCAGTACTTC
TRBV14	TRBJ2-3	.	TRBD2	CASSQVAGGDTDTQYF	TGTGCCAGCAGCCAGGTAGCGGGGGGGGACACAGATACGCAGTATTTT
TRBV9	TRBJ1-5	few	.	CASSVDVGANQPQHF	TGTGCCAGCAGCGTAGATGTGGGGGCCAATCAGCCCCAGCATTTT
TRBV10-3	TRBJ1-2	once	.	CAISEPVDYGCTF	.
TRBV14	TRBJ2-1	many	.	CASSQDHGYSYNEQFF	TGTGCCAGCAGCCAAGATCACGGGTACTCCTACAATGAGCAGTTCTTC
TRBV11-2	TRBJ2-5	few	.	CASSLGDQVGETQYF	TGTGCCAGCAGCCTCGGGGACCAGGTTGGGGAGACCCAGTACTTC
TRBV12-3/TRBV12-4	TRBJ2-4	medium-sized	.	CASSFSPTQLAKNIQYF	TGTGCCAGCAGTTTCTCCCCGACTCAACTAGCCAAAAACATTCAGTACTTC
TRBV5-5	TRBJ2-5	.	.	CASSLVITAETQYF	TGTGCCAGCAGCTTGGTGATTACCGCCGAGACTCAGTACTTC
TRBV6-5	TRBJ2-1	.	TRBD2	CASSYVAGDSYNEQFF	TGTGCCAGCAGCTACGTGGCGGGAGACTCCTACAATGAGCAGTTCTTC
TRBV6-2/TRBV6-3	TRBJ2-5	.	.	CASRVAGNQGTQYF	TGTGCCAGCAGAGTAGCAGGGAACCAAGGGACCCAGTACTTC
TRBV13	TRBJ2-1	once	.	CASSPRGPQEDEQFF	TGTGCCAGCAGCCCGCGCGGACCTCAAGAGGATGAGCAGTTCTTC
TRBV20-1	TRBJ2-3	many	.	CSAAPQAAWIDTQYF	TGCAGTGCAGCCCCCCAAGCGGCGTGGATTGATACGCAGTATTTT
TRBV6-5	TRBJ1-3	.	.	CASGKGSNTIYF	TGTGCCAGCGGTAAAGGGTCAAACACCATATATTTT
TRBV6-1	TRBJ1-2	.	.	CASFLREGDGYTF	TGTGCCAGCTTTCTCAGAGAAGGAGATGGCTACACCTTC
TRBV24-1	TRBJ2-7	.	.	CATSDSRRDNSYDQYF	TGTGCCACCAGTGATTCCCGAAGGGACAATTCCTACGATCAGTACTTC